Described below is a single T cell receptor beta chain sequence and its context. Individuals drawn from 20 to 25 US areas were roughly 18 to 95 years old. Each participant's cohort was designated according to participant-reported clinical history. Recovered status applied to Cohort 3 donors who had two consecutive negative PCRs. It also applied to those with clearance or with symptom resolution. The data stem from a study of blood T cell repertoires in COVID-19. Turning to the study itself: The United States, Italy and Spain provided the acute and convalescent COVID-19 samples.

CDR3 length: 15 amino acids. Unmatched junction bases numbered 8, after V lost 4 bases and J lost 6 bases. Germline V gene sequence: CDR1 SEHNR, CDR2 FQNEAQ (reference sequence). Profiling relied on immunoSEQ multiplex PCR, and the TCRdb table lists in-frame clones only, not all of them. The sample comprises about 270,000 clones, 85% to 90% of which are singletons, and approximately 1.8% rests with the top ten. This chain links TRBV7-9 with TRBJ2-3, with TRBD2 identical over 9 bases. Material for sequencing was PBMCs or T cells enriched from blood (not recorded which). The TCR comes from a woman aged 55-70 years who had recovered from COVID-19. In DNA form, the CDR3 reads TGTGCCAGCAGCTGGACTAGCGCGAGTGGCGATACGCAGTATTTT. Its protein product is CASSWTSASGDTQYF.